The 14 T cell receptor beta chains below were found in one sample sequenced in a study of radiotherapy plus CTLA-4 blockade in lung cancer. The protocol was immunoSEQ multiplex PCR, while the TCRdb copy is restricted to in-frame clones and leaves out a portion. Of 95,000 to 150,000 clones in the sample, 80% to 90% are singletons; the top ten hold 6.9%. The sample here was peripheral blood, taken from a patient treated with radiotherapy plus ipilimumab. These receptors were collected from a human donor with non-small cell lung cancer that progressed on radiotherapy plus ipilimumab.

This clone was observed at least ten times. The chain joins TRBV28 to TRBJ2-7; a possible D gene is TRBD2 (5 bases). Germline V CDR1 and CDR2: MDHEN, SYDVKM. The CDR3 sequence is 13 residues long. V was pared by 5 bases and J by 6 bases, with 14 bases between. The CDR3 here is CASSARTAGEQYF. CDR3 coding DNA: TGTGCCAGCAGTGCAAGGACGGCGGGCGAGCAGTACTTC.

This rearrangement joins TRBV19 to TRBJ2-2; no clear D gene. This CDR3 is built from 16 residues. In germline, CDR1 is LNHDA, CDR2 SQIVND (reference sequence). V was shortened by 7 bases and J by 5 bases, with 20 bases between the two germline ends. The CDR3 spells CASNARGAMKTGELFF. DNA of the CDR3: TGTGCCAGTAATGCCCGAGGAGCGATGAAGACCGGGGAGCTGTTTTTT.

V is TRBV4-2 and J is TRBJ1-4; possibly TRBD1 for D (6 bases). CDR3 length equals 18 residues. Germline CDR1 reads LGHNA; CDR2 reads YNFKEQ. Trimming took off 2 bases at V and 8 bases at J, with 24 bases between the two ends. The CDR3 coding sequence is TGTGCCAGCAGCCAATCTCCTGGTGGGGGCCTCGCTCGCGAAAAACTGTTTTTT. It codes for CASSQSPGGGLAREKLFF.

V is TRBV11-2 and J is TRBJ2-7; D is uncertain. The CDR3 totals 12 residues. Germline V gene data show CDR1 as SGHAT and CDR2 as FQNNGV. Trimming left V 1 base short and J 10 bases short, with 11 bases between. The CDR3 is CASSLGRMGQYF. In nucleotides, the CDR3 is TGTGCCAGCAGCTTAGGGAGAATGGGCCAGTACTTC.

CDR3 in amino acids: CASSLASGPTDTQYF. In DNA, the CDR3 is TGTGCCAGCAGCCTCGCTAGCGGCCCCACAGATACGCAGTATTTT. The V and J genes are TRBV7-3 and TRBJ2-3; TRBD2 aligns across 7 bases. The ends lost 5 bases at V and 2 bases at J; junction bases unmatched: 7. Germline loops: CDR1 SGHTA, CDR2 FQGTGA. The CDR3 spans 15 residues. Full variable domain (outside the CDR3, taken from reference TRBV7-3 and TRBJ2-3): GAGVSQTPSNKVTEKGKYVELRCDPISGHTALYWYRQSLGQGPEFLIYFQGTGAADDSGLPNDRFFAVRPEGSVSTLKIQRTERGDSAVYLCASSLASGPTDTQYFGPGTRLTVL.

The gene calls are TRBV2 and TRBJ2-7, with TRBD1 matching 11 bases. Germline loops: CDR1 SNHLY, CDR2 FYNNEI. This CDR3 is built from 16 residues. Unmatched junction bases numbered 13, after V lost 5 bases and J lost 7 bases. CDR3 nucleotide sequence: TGTGCCAGCAGTCTCTGGAAGGGACAGGGGGATGATGAGCAGTACTTC. This translates into CASSLWKGQGDDEQYF.

This clone occurred a few times. As DNA, the CDR3 is TGTGCCAGCCGCCAGCTCGCCGGGACAGGGTTGGGCGAGCAGTACTTC. It encodes CASRQLAGTGLGEQYF. V is TRBV5-5 and J is TRBJ2-7; 9 bases fit TRBD1. The CDR3 has 16 amino acids. Trimming took 7 bases from V and 6 from J; bases not matched to a gene: 17. The germline CDR1 and CDR2 sequences are SGHKS and YYEKEE (reference sequence).

J is TRBJ2-1 and V is TRBV9; 9 positions agree with TRBD2. J was trimmed by 4 bases and V by 3 bases; bases with no gene match: 5. Per the germline V gene, CDR1 is SGDLS and CDR2 is YYNGEE. This CDR3 spans 15 amino acids. The CDR3 spells CASSGGLADYNEQFF. CDR3 DNA: TGTGCCAGCAGCGGGGGACTAGCAGATTACAATGAGCAGTTCTTC.

The V call is TRBV6-5, the J call TRBJ2-5; maybe TRBD1 (5 bases). V was cut by 6 bases and J by 0 bases, with 11 bases left in between. The CDR3 length is 14 residues. CDR1 is MNHEY, CDR2 SVGAGI, per germline. CDR3 in amino acids: CASSQTEHQETQYF. The CDR3 nucleotides are TGTGCCAGCAGCCAGACAGAGCACCAAGAGACCCAGTACTTC.

The chain joins TRBV5-1 to TRBJ1-2; D not certain. The CDR3 sequence is 14 residues long. V gave up 0 bases and J gave up 2 bases, with 8 bases separating them. From germline, CDR1 is SGHRS and CDR2 YFSETQ. The CDR3 here is CASSLAADNYGYTF. The DNA for the CDR3 is TGCGCCAGCAGCTTGGCCGCGGACAACTATGGCTACACCTTC. Full variable domain (remainder filled in from reference TRBV5-1 and TRBJ1-2): KAGVTQTPRYLIKTRGQQVTLSCSPISGHRSVSWYQQTPGQGLQFLFEYFSETQRNKGNFPGRFSGRQFSNSRSEMNVSTLELGDSALYLCASSLAADNYGYTFGSGTRLTVV.

This clone was found once. J is TRBJ2-1 and V is TRBV7-9; 7 bases are shared with TRBD2. Unmatched junction bases numbered 7, after V lost 1 base and J lost 7 bases. CDR1 is SEHNR and CDR2 is FQNEAQ in the germline V gene (reference sequence). CDR3 length equals 15 residues. This chain's CDR3 is CASSLDGLAENEQFF. The CDR3 nucleotides read TGTGCCAGCAGCTTAGACGGTCTAGCGGAGAATGAGCAGTTCTTC. The complete variable domain, with remaining parts taken from reference TRBV7-9 and TRBJ2-1, reads DTGVSQNPRHKITKRGQNVTFRCDPISEHNRLYWYRQTLGQGPEFLTYFQNEAQLEKSRLLSDRFSAERPKGSFSTLEIQRTEQGDSAMYLCASSLDGLAENEQFFGPGTRLTVL.

The rearrangement links TRBV6-5 to TRBJ2-2; 11 bases fit TRBD1. This CDR3 has 14 amino acids. V gave up 6 bases and J gave up 7 bases; unmatched junction bases: 4. Germline CDR1 reads MNHEY; CDR2 reads SVGAGI. The chain's CDR3 is CASRRDRGFGELFF. The CDR3 region has the DNA TGTGCCAGCAGACGGGACAGGGGGTTCGGGGAGCTGTTTTTT.

V is TRBV2 and J is TRBJ2-1; 9 nucleotides match TRBD2. This CDR3 is built from 16 residues. Germline-derived CDR1 and CDR2 are SNHLY and FYNNEI. Trimming at V came to 2 bases and at J to 4 bases, leaving 6 bases not matched to a gene. The CDR3 nucleotides read TGTGCCAGCAGTGAATCCCTAGCGGGATATTACAATGAGCAGTTCTTC. Protein sequence: CASSESLAGYYNEQFF.

This clone was counted a single time. V gene TRBV5-1 combines with J gene TRBJ2-1; D is ambiguous. From germline, CDR1 is SGHRS and CDR2 YFSETQ. Trimming left V 0 bases short and J 0 bases short, with 16 bases between. The CDR3 is 18 amino acids. CDR3 loop: CASSLGLSVSLSYNEQFF. For the CDR3, the DNA is TGCGCCAGCAGCTTGGGTCTTTCCGTCAGTCTCTCCTACAATGAGCAGTTCTTC.